Listed below are T cell receptor beta chains from one sample, sequenced in a study of cytomegalovirus exposure and HLA in healthy donors. The data were produced by immunoSEQ multiplex PCR, yet TCRdb's version contains in-frame clones alone and is incomplete. The sample records around 150,000 clones, 70% to 80% being singletons. The sample comprised PBMCs. The receptors were gathered from a man aged 50-59 years in good health and CMV-seropositive. Both conserved end residues are part of each CDR3. Each record gives: V gene, clone size, D gene, J gene, CDR3 DNA, CDR3 protein. A D gene is named only where the DNA matches it firmly. The size entry is marked missing in some rows and otherwise reads once, few, many or a size class.

V: TRBV27
size: -
D: -
J: TRBJ1-2
DNA: TGTGCCAGCAGTTTCCTCTATGGCTACACCTTC
CDR3: CASSFLYGYTF

V: TRBV15
size: -
D: TRBD2
J: TRBJ2-3
DNA: TGTGCCACCAGCAGCCCTAGCGGGGGGGCATTTCGAATAACAGATACGCAGTATTTT
CDR3: CATSSPSGGAFRITDTQYF

V: TRBV6-5
size: -
D: TRBD1
J: TRBJ1-5
DNA: TGTGCCAGCAGCAGGACAGGGGTTCGCAATCAGCCCCAGCATTTT
CDR3: CASSRTGVRNQPQHF

V: TRBV28
size: -
D: TRBD1
J: TRBJ1-4
DNA: TGTGCCAGCAGTTCCATCCGGGACAGGGGTTTAGAAAAACTGTTTTTT
CDR3: CASSSIRDRGLEKLFF

V: TRBV21-1
size: few
D: -
J: TRBJ2-7
DNA: TGTGCCAGCAGCAAAGTGGTAGACAGGGTTGTCTACGAGCAGTACTTC
CDR3: CASSKVVDRVVYEQYF

V: TRBV2
size: -
D: -
J: TRBJ2-7
DNA: TGTGCCAGCAGACTTGGCCCAGGGACTTACGAGCAGTACTTC
CDR3: CASRLGPGTYEQYF

V: TRBV19
size: -
D: -
J: TRBJ2-1
DNA: TGTGCCAGTAGGGAGGGCAATGAGCAGTTCTTC
CDR3: CASREGNEQFF

V: TRBV6-1
size: -
D: TRBD1
J: TRBJ2-7
DNA: TGTGCCAGCAGTGAGTCGGCATACAGGGGGCGTATATACGAGCAGTACTTC
CDR3: CASSESAYRGRIYEQYF

V: TRBV6-6
size: -
D: TRBD2
J: TRBJ2-3
DNA: TGTGCCAGCAGAGCGAGCGGGGGTAGCACAGATACACAGTATTTT
CDR3: CASRASGGSTDTQYF

V: TRBV6-1
size: few
D: -
J: TRBJ2-7
DNA: TGTGCCAGCAGTGAAAGGGGGAGCTCCTACGAGCAGTACTTC
CDR3: CASSERGSSYEQYF

V: TRBV11-2
size: -
D: -
J: TRBJ2-3
DNA: TGTGCCAGCAGCTTAGGCGCTAGCAGGAGCACAGATACGCAGTATTTT
CDR3: CASSLGASRSTDTQYF

V: TRBV5-4
size: -
D: -
J: TRBJ1-6
DNA: TGTGCCAGCAGTAACGCTGGGGAGTATTCACCCCTCCACTTT
CDR3: CASSNAGEYSPLHF

V: TRBV5-4
size: -
D: TRBD1
J: TRBJ1-2
DNA: TGTGCCAGCAGTCCCGACCCTGGTTCGGGACAGGGGAGAGGCTACACCTTC
CDR3: CASSPDPGSGQGRGYTF

V: TRBV18
size: -
D: TRBD1
J: TRBJ1-1
DNA: TGTGCCAGCTCACCACCGCGGACAGGGGTTAAGAACACTGAAGCTTTCTTT
CDR3: CASSPPRTGVKNTEAFF

V: TRBV6-5
size: -
D: TRBD1
J: TRBJ1-5
DNA: TGTGCCAGCAGAAGACAGGGGGCTAGCAATCAGCCCCAGCATTTT
CDR3: CASRRQGASNQPQHF

V: TRBV5-6
size: few
D: -
J: TRBJ2-2
DNA: TGTGCCAGCAGCTTGGGGGCCCTAGGGGAGCTGTTTTTT
CDR3: CASSLGALGELFF

V: TRBV5-6
size: -
D: -
J: TRBJ2-5
DNA: TGTGCCAGCAGCTTGGGGCGGGCGACACAAGAGACCCAGTACTTC
CDR3: CASSLGRATQETQYF